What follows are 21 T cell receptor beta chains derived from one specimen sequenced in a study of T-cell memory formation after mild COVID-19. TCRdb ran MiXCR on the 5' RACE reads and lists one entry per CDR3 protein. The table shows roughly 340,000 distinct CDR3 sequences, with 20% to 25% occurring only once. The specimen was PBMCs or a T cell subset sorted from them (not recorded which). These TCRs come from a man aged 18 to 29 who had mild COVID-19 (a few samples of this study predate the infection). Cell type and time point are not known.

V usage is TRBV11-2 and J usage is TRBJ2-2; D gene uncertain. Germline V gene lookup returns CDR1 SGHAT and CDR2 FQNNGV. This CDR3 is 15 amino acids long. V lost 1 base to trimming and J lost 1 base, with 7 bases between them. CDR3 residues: CASSLVVGNTGELFF. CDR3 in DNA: TGTGCCAGCAGCTTAGTCGTGGGGAACACCGGGGAGCTGTTTTTT.

CDR3 sequence: CASSQASGTSDTGYTF. Here the CDR3 DNA reads TGCGCCAGCAGCCAGGCCTCGGGGACTTCGGATACTGGCTACACCTTC. The chain is built from TRBV4-3 and TRBJ1-2, with D possibly matching TRBD1 (5 bases). There are 16 residues in the CDR3. Germline-derived CDR1 and CDR2 are LGHNA and YSLEER. V gave up 3 bases and J gave up 7 bases, with 21 bases separating them.

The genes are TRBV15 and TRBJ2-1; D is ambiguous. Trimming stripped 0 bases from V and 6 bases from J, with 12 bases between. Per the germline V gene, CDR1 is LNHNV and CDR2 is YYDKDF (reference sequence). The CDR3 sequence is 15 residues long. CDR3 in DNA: TGTGCCACCAGCAGAGACCTACTTCCTCTCAATGAGCAGTTCTTC. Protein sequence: CATSRDLLPLNEQFF.

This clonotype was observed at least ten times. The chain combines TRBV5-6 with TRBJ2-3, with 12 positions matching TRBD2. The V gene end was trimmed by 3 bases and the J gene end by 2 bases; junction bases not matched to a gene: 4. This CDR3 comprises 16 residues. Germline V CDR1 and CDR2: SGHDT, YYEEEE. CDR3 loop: CASSSGLAGYTDTQYF. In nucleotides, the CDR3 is TGTGCCAGCAGCTCGGGACTAGCGGGTTACACAGATACGCAGTATTTT.

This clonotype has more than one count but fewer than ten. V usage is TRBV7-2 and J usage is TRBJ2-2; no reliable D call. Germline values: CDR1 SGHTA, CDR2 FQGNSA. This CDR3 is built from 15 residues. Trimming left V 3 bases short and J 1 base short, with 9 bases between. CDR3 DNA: TGTGCCAGCAGCTTTTCCCCAGGGAACACCGGGGAGCTGTTTTTT. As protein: CASSFSPGNTGELFF.

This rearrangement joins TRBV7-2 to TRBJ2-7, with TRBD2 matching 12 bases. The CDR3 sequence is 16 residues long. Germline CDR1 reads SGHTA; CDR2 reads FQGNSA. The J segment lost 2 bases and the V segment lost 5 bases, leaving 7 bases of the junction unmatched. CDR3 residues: CASSPGTSGYTYEQYF. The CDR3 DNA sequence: TGTGCCAGCAGCCCGGGGACTAGCGGGTATACCTACGAGCAGTACTTC.

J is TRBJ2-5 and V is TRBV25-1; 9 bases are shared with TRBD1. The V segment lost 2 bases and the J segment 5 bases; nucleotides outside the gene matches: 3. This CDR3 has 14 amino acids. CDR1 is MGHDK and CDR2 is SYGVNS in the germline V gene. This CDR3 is CASSEGQGWETQYF. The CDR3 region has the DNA TGTGCCAGCAGTGAAGGACAGGGGTGGGAGACCCAGTACTTC.

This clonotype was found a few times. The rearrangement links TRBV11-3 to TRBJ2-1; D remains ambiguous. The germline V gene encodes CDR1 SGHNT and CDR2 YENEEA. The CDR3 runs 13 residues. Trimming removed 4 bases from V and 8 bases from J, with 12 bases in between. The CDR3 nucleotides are TGTGCCAGCAGCTCTAACCGATGGTATGAGCAGTTCTTC. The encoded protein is CASSSNRWYEQFF.

CDR3 bases: TGCAGTGCTAGTCAGGGGAGGGACTATGGCTACACCTTC. This encodes CSASQGRDYGYTF. The V and J genes are TRBV20-1 and TRBJ1-2; D might be TRBD1 (6 bases). CDR1 and CDR2 from the germline V gene are DFQATT and SNEGSKA (reference sequence). Between the trimmed V and J ends, which lost 3 bases and 3 bases, there was a span of 11 bases. There are 13 residues in the CDR3.

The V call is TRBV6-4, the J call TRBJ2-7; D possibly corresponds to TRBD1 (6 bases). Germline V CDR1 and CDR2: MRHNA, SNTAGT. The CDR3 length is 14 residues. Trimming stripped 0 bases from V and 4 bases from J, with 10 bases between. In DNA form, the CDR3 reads TGTGCCAGCAGTGACTCGGGGCAGGGGTACGAGCAGTACTTC. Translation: CASSDSGQGYEQYF.

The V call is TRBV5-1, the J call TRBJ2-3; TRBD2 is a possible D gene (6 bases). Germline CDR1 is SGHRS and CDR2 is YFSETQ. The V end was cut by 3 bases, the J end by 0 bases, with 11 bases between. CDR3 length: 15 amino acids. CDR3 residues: CASSSSGDSTDTQYF. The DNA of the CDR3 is TGCGCCAGCAGCTCCTCGGGGGACAGCACAGATACGCAGTATTTT.

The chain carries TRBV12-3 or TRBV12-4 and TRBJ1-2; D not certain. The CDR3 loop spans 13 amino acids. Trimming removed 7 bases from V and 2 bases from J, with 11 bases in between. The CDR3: CASTSTHNYGYTF. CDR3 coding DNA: TGTGCCAGCACCTCGACTCACAACTATGGCTACACCTTC.

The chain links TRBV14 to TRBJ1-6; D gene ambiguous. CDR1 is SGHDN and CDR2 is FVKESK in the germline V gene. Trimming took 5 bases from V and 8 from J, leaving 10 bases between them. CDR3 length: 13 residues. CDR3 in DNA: TGTGCCAGCAGCTCTCGGGCAGATTCACCCCTCCACTTT. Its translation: CASSSRADSPLHF.

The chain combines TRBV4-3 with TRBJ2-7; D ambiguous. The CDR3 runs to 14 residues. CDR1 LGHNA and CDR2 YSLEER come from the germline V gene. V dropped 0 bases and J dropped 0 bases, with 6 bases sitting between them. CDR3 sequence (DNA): TGCGCCAGCAGCCAAGAGTTCCCCTCCTACGAGCAGTACTTC. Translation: CASSQEFPSYEQYF.

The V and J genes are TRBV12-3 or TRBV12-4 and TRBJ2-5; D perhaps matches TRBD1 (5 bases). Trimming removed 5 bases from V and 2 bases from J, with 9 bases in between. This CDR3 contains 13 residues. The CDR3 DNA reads TGTGCCAGCAGTATGACAGAGCAAGAGACCCAGTACTTC. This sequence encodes CASSMTEQETQYF.

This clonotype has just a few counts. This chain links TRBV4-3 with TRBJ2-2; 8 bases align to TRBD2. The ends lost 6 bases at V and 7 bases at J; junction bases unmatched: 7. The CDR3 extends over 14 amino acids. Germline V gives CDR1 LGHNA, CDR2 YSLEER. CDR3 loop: CASRTAGAVGELFF. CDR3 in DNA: TGCGCCAGCAGGACAGCGGGGGCGGTCGGGGAGCTGTTTTTT.

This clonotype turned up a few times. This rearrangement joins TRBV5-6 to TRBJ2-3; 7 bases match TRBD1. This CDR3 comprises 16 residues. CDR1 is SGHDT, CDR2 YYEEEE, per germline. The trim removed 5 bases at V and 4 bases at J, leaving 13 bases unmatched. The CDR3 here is CASRRTGDRSPDTQYF. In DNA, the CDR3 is TGTGCCAGCAGGCGAACAGGGGATCGCTCCCCAGATACGCAGTATTTT.

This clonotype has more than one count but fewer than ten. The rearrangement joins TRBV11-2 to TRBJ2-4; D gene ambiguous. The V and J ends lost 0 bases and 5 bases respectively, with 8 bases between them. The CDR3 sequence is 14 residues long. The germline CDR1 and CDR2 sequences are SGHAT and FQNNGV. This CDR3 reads CASSLEIQENIQYF. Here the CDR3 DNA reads TGTGCCAGCAGCTTAGAAATCCAGGAAAACATTCAGTACTTC. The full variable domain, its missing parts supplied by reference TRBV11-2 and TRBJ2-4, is EAGVAQSPRYKIIEKRQSVAFWCNPISGHATLYWYQQILGQGPKLLIQFQNNGVVDDSQLPKDRFSAERLKGVDSTLKIQPAKLEDSAVYLCASSLEIQENIQYFGAGTRLSVL.

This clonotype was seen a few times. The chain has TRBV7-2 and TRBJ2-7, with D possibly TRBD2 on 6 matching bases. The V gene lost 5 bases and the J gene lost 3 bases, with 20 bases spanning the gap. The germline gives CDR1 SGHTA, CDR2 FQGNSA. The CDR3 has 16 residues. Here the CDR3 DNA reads TGTGCCAGCAGCCCCCGTCGGGGACTGGATGGCTACGAGCAGTACTTC. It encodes CASSPRRGLDGYEQYF.

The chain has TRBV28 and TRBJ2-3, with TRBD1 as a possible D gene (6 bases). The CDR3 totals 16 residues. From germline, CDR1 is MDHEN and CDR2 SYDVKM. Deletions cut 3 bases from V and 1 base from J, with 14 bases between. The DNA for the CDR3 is TGTGCCAGCAGTTTGCCCCCAGGGGTGGGCACAGATACGCAGTATTTT. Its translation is CASSLPPGVGTDTQYF.

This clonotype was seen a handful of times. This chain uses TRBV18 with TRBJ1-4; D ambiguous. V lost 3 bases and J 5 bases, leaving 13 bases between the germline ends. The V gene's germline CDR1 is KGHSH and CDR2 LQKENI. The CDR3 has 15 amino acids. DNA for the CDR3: TGTGCCAGCTCACCGCCCGGGTCCGAGAATGAAAAACTGTTTTTT. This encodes CASSPPGSENEKLFF.